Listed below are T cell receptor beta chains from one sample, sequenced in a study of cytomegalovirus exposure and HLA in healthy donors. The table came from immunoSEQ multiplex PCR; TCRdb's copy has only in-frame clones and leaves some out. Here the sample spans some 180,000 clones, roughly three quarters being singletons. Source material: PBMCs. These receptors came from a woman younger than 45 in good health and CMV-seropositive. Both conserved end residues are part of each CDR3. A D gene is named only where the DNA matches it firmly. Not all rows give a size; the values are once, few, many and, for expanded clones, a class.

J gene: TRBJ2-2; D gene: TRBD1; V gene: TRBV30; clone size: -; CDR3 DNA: TGTGCCTGGAGCGGGGACAGGGCCGGGGAGCTGTTTTTT; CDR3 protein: CAWSGDRAGELFF
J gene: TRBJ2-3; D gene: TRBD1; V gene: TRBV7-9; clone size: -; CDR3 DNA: TGTGCCAGCAGCTCCAAAGACAGGGCGGCAGATACGCAGTATTTT; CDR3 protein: CASSSKDRAADTQYF
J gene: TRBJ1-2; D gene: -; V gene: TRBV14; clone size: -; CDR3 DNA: TGTGCCAGCAGCCAGATAGGACAGTCCTATGGCTACACCTTC; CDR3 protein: CASSQIGQSYGYTF
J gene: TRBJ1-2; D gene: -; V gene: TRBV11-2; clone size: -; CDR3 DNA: TGTGCCAGCAGCTTAAGTGCGAACTATGGCTACACCTTC; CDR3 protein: CASSLSANYGYTF
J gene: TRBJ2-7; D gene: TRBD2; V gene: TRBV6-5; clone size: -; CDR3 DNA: TGTGCCAGCAGTTATTCACGGGGGGATTCCTACGAGCAGTACTTC; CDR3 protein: CASSYSRGDSYEQYF
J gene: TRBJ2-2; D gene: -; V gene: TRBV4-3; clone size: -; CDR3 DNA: TGCGCCAGCAGTAAGGGGGTTGGCACCGGGGAGCTGTTTTTT; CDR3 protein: CASSKGVGTGELFF
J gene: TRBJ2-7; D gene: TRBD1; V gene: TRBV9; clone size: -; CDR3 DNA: TGTGCCAGCAGCCTTAGTGGGACAGCCTACGAGCAGTACTTC; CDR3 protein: CASSLSGTAYEQYF
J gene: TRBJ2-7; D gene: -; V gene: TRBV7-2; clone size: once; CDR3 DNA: TGTGCCAGCAGCCCGCGACAGGAGTCCTACGAGCAGTACTTC; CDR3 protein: CASSPRQESYEQYF
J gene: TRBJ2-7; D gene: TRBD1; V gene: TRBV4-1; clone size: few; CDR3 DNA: TGCGCCAGCAGCCTGAACAGGGGCGACGAGCAGTACTTC; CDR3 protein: CASSLNRGDEQYF
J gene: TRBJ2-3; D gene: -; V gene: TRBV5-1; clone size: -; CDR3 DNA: TGCGCCAGCAGCTTCGGACAGACAGTTAGCACAGATACGCAGTATTTT; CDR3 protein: CASSFGQTVSTDTQYF
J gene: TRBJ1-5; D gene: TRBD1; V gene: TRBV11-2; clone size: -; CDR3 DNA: TGTGCCAGCAGCTTAGGGCCGGGACAGGGGGCTAGTAGCAATCAGCCCCAGCATTTT; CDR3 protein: CASSLGPGQGASSNQPQHF